This TCR beta chain was retrieved from a study of cytomegalovirus exposure and HLA in healthy donors. Note on this clone: What it binds is unknown.

Study outcomes and limitations: It was in a later analysis that TCR association rates were seen to vary by HLA locus, highest for DRB1 and lowest for HLA-C.

The PCR was carried out with 60 Vbeta primers and 13 Jbeta primers. Repertoires were generated with immunoSEQ multiplex PCR, while TCRdb's copy carries only in-frame clones and drops some. The top ten clones hold about 2.5% of a sample with under 250,000 clones, almost 85% of them seen once. The CDR3 runs to 14 residues. The ends were cut back, 3 bases at V and 2 bases at J, with 12 bases in the middle. Germline CDR1 SGDLS, CDR2 YYNGEE. This sequence joins TRBV9 and TRBJ2-7; a weak D match, TRBD2 (5 bases). The sequence was collected from a woman in her forties or fifties in good health and CMV-seronegative. Sequenced sample: PBMCs. The CDR3 sequence is CASSASLGPYEQYF. As DNA, the CDR3 is TGTGCCAGCAGCGCTAGCCTCGGGCCCTACGAGCAGTACTTC. Drawing the rest from reference TRBV9 and TRBJ2-7, the complete variable domain is DSGVTQTPKHLITATGQRVTLRCSPRSGDLSVYWYQQSLDQGLQFLIQYYNGEERAKGNILERFSAQQFPDLHSELNLSSLELGDSALYFCASSASLGPYEQYFGPGTRLTVT.